These 3 T cell receptor beta chains were all obtained from the same sample, sequenced in a study of human T cells and chemical hapten exposure. Time point in this sample: patch test 1, 2 weeks after DPC sensitization. Noted treatment: therapeutic diphenylcyclopropenone sensitization with weekly scalp DPC. TCRdb re-called the RACE reads with MiXCR, one entry per CDR3 protein. The data contain roughly 70,000 distinct CDR3 sequences, approximately 35% of them singletons. The sample here was whole blood, taken in connection with sensitization to the hapten diphenylcyclopropenone (DPC). Receptor source: a man aged 35-49 years with alopecia areata. Some clones in this sample may be carry-over from other donors' samples.

The chain uses TRBV18 and TRBJ1-1, with 8 bases matching TRBD1. Germline V gene data show CDR1 as KGHSH and CDR2 as LQKENI. The CDR3 length is 15 residues. Unmatched junction bases numbered 4, after V lost 4 bases and J lost 0 bases. The CDR3 region has the DNA TGTGCCAGCTCACGCCAGGGGGCGTTGAACACTGAAGCTTTCTTT. Its translation: CASSRQGALNTEAFF.

This clonotype was seen a few times. This chain joins TRBV9 and TRBJ2-1, with 11 positions matching TRBD2. The CDR3 is 17 residues long. Germline CDR1 and CDR2: SGDLS and YYNGEE. The V and J ends lost 2 bases and 2 bases, in that order; junction bases with no gene match: 6. DNA for the CDR3: TGTGCCAGCAGCGTTGTAGCGGGAGGGAGCCCCTACAATGAGCAGTTCTTC. Amino acid sequence: CASSVVAGGSPYNEQFF. The complete variable domain, with remaining parts taken from reference TRBV9 and TRBJ2-1, reads DSGVTQTPKHLITATGQRVTLRCSPRSGDLSVYWYQQSLDQGLQFLIQYYNGEERAKGNILERFSAQQFPDLHSELNLSSLELGDSALYFCASSVVAGGSPYNEQFFGPGTRLTVL.

This rearrangement joins TRBV20-1 to TRBJ2-3; D is ambiguous. The V and J ends lost 7 bases and 6 bases respectively, with 14 bases between them. The CDR3 has 12 amino acids. Germline V gene lookup returns CDR1 DFQATT and CDR2 SNEGSKA (reference sequence). CDR3 in amino acids: CSGSIVPDTQYF. DNA of the CDR3: TGCAGTGGTAGCATTGTACCCGATACGCAGTATTTT.